A selection of T cell receptor beta chains follows, all from one sample in a study of beta chain features in type 1 diabetes. This table comes from immunoSEQ multiplex PCR, and its TCRdb copy is limited to in-frame clones, with some not included. In the table there are a few hundred thousand clones, about 11% of which are singletons. The sample comprised naive CD4+ T cells from blood. Receptor source: a man aged 30 to 39 with type 1 diabetes. CDR3s include the opening cysteine and the closing phenylalanine or tryptophan. The D gene is left open where the match is weak. Rows give clone size only sometimes, using once, few, many, or a class for an expanded clone.

-	-	TRBJ1-1	TRBV6-6	TGTGCCAGCGGGTACAGGAACACTGAAGCTTTCTTT	CASGYRNTEAFF
few	TRBD1	TRBJ2-1	TRBV25-1	TGTGCCAGCAGTGGTACCTACAGGGGGCTAGCGATTGAGCAGTTCTTC	CASSGTYRGLAIEQFF
few	TRBD2	TRBJ2-2	TRBV6-5	TGTGCCAGCAGTAACAAGCGGGGTCGGCTGTTTTTT	CASSNKRGRLFF
-	TRBD1	TRBJ1-5	TRBV27	TGTGCCAGCAGTTTAGCGGGACAGGGTCAGCCCCAGCATTTT	CASSLAGQGQPQHF
few	-	TRBJ2-4	TRBV19	TGTGCCAGTAGCCCGCCAAGCCGCGGGGCCAAAAACATTCAGTACTTC	CASSPPSRGAKNIQYF
-	-	TRBJ1-1	TRBV29-1	TGCAGCGTTGACAGGGTGGGGACTGAAGCTTTCTTT	CSVDRVGTEAFF
-	TRBD1	TRBJ1-5	TRBV4-2	TGTGCCAGCAGCCAACTCGGACAGGGAGGTCAGCCCCAGCATTTT	CASSQLGQGGQPQHF
few	-	TRBJ1-5	TRBV19	TGTGCCTGCTCAGGGATCAATCAGCCCCAGCATTTT	CACSGINQPQHF
few	TRBD1	TRBJ2-7	TRBV7-2	TGTGCCAGCAAGGGACAGGGGGCGTACGAGCAGTACTTC	CASKGQGAYEQYF
-	-	TRBJ1-2	TRBV19	TGTGCCAGTAGTATTGGCATTATCTATGGCTACACCTTC	CASSIGIIYGYTF
-	-	TRBJ2-1	TRBV5-6	TGTGCCAGCAGGGGGGGCTCCTACAATGAGCAGTTCTTC	CASRGGSYNEQFF
-	-	TRBJ2-7	TRBV18	TGTGCCAGCTCACCCACGTCCGGCTACGAGCAGTACTTC	CASSPTSGYEQYF
-	-	TRBJ1-3	TRBV5-1	TGCGCCAGCAGCCCCCGGGGGACGACCGGAAACACCATATATTTT	CASSPRGTTGNTIYF
-	-	TRBJ2-7	TRBV5-1	TGCGCCAGCAGCTCCTCCCCTGCTACGTTGGAGCAGTACTTC	CASSSSPATLEQYF
-	TRBD2	TRBJ2-3	TRBV7-9	TGTGCCAGCAGCTTGCTAGCGGGGGTATCAGATACGCAGTATTTT	CASSLLAGVSDTQYF
-	TRBD1	TRBJ1-1	TRBV2	TGTGCCAGCAGTGCGCAACAGGGGGCGGTGATCACTGAAGCTTTCTTT	CASSAQQGAVITEAFF
-	-	TRBJ2-7	TRBV25-1	TGTGCCAGCAGCGCAGGTGCCTACGAGCAGTACTTC	CASSAGAYEQYF
few	TRBD1	TRBJ1-2	TRBV11-2	TGTGCCAGCAGCATGGGACAGTTATCTAACTATGGCTACACCTTC	CASSMGQLSNYGYTF
few	TRBD1	TRBJ2-7	TRBV2	TGTGCCAGCAAGGGGACAGCGCCCGTTGTCGAGCAGTACTTC	CASKGTAPVVEQYF
-	-	TRBJ2-7	TRBV18	TGTGCCAGCTCACCAATCAGGACAGAGTACGAGCAGTACTTC	CASSPIRTEYEQYF
few	TRBD1	TRBJ1-1	TRBV18	TGTGCCAGCTCACCCCTAGCGGCCTGGGACAGGGGGACTGAAGCTTTCTTT	CASSPLAAWDRGTEAFF
few	-	TRBJ2-7	TRBV29-1	TGCAGCGCCACAGGAACAGGGATCTCTTACTTCTCCTACGAGCAGTACTTC	CSATGTGISYFSYEQYF
few	TRBD1	TRBJ1-5	TRBV12-5	TGTGCTAGTGGTCCCGGACAGGGGGGACAGCCCCAGCATTTT	CASGPGQGGQPQHF
-	TRBD2	TRBJ2-2	TRBV19	TGTGCCAGTAGTCGACTAGCGGGGGCTTCGAACACCGGGGAGCTGTTTTTT	CASSRLAGASNTGELFF
few	TRBD2	TRBJ2-3	TRBV19	TGTGCCAGTAGTATAATGCGGGGGACGCAGTATTTT	CASSIMRGTQYF
few	-	TRBJ1-1	TRBV7-6	TGTGCCAGCAGCTCGCAGGGTAACACTGAAGCTTTCTTT	CASSSQGNTEAFF
few	-	TRBJ1-2	TRBV4-3	TGCGCCAGCAGCCAAGATGACGGACTTCGCCTGGGGGCTCATGGCTACACCTTC	CASSQDDGLRLGAHGYTF
-	-	TRBJ2-7	TRBV7-8	TGTGCCAGCAGCTCAGGACTACACGAGCAGTACTTC	CASSSGLHEQYF
few	TRBD2	TRBJ2-1	TRBV7-2	TGTGCCAGCAGCCAATACGGGACTAGCGGGGATGAGCAGTTCTTC	CASSQYGTSGDEQFF
few	TRBD1	TRBJ1-1	TRBV5-1	TGCGCCAGCAGCTTGGGTGCAGGGGGCATCACTGAAGCTTTCTTT	CASSLGAGGITEAFF
-	-	TRBJ2-3	TRBV7-3	TGTGCCAGCAGCTTAAATGCGCGGGGAGATACGCAGTATTTT	CASSLNARGDTQYF
few	TRBD2	TRBJ2-3	TRBV9	TGTGCCAGCAGCGTTTACGGGGGGGCCACAGATACGCAGTATTTT	CASSVYGGATDTQYF
few	-	TRBJ1-1	TRBV7-3	TGTGCCAGCAGCGAACAGGGGAACACTGAAGCTTTCTTT	CASSEQGNTEAFF
-	-	TRBJ1-3	TRBV11-2	TGTGCCAGCAGCTTAGACATCTCTGGAAACACCATATATTTT	CASSLDISGNTIYF
-	TRBD2	TRBJ2-1	TRBV19	TGTGCCAGTAGTACTAGCGGGGGGCCGAATGAGCAGTTCTTC	CASSTSGGPNEQFF
-	-	TRBJ1-5	TRBV6-1	TGTGCCAGCAGTCCGGACAGTAGCAATCAGCCCCAGCATTTT	CASSPDSSNQPQHF
-	-	TRBJ1-1	TRBV29-1	TGCAGCGTTGAGGTCCGGGTTGAAGCTTTCTTT	CSVEVRVEAFF
few	-	TRBJ1-5	TRBV19	TGTGCCAGTAGTATGATACCGGGGGCCCAGCATTTT	CASSMIPGAQHF
-	TRBD1	TRBJ1-1	TRBV18	TGTGCCAGCTCCTCGGACAGGTCCACTGAAGCTTTCTTT	CASSSDRSTEAFF
-	-	TRBJ2-3	TRBV6-1	TGTGCCAGCACAAGGGGAGGAGGCACAGATACGCAGTATTTT	CASTRGGGTDTQYF
few	TRBD1	TRBJ1-5	TRBV29-1	TGCAGCGTTGGATCCGGGACAGGGGGCAATCAGCCCCAGCATTTT	CSVGSGTGGNQPQHF
-	-	TRBJ2-7	TRBV5-4	TGTGCCAGCAGCTATGCCGGGACTGTAGCCTACGAGCAGTACTTC	CASSYAGTVAYEQYF
few	TRBD1	TRBJ2-7	TRBV30	TGTGCCTGGAGTCCCGAGCTCTGGACAGGGGGCTACGAGCAGTACTTC	CAWSPELWTGGYEQYF
-	TRBD1	TRBJ2-5	TRBV18	TGTGCCAGCTCACCGAGACAGGGGAGCGGAGTGGAGACCCAGTACTTC	CASSPRQGSGVETQYF
few	-	TRBJ1-5	TRBV12-5	TGTGCTAGTGGTTTGGTACTGGGCCAGGGGTTACAGCCCCAGCATTTT	CASGLVLGQGLQPQHF
-	TRBD1	TRBJ1-3	TRBV7-9	TGTGCCAGCAGCTTTTCAGGGGGGCTCCTATCCGGAAACACCATATATTTT	CASSFSGGLLSGNTIYF
few	TRBD1	TRBJ1-1	TRBV7-9	TGTGCCAGCAGCTCCTACAGGGGGAAGAGGACTGAAGCTTTCTTT	CASSSYRGKRTEAFF
-	TRBD1	TRBJ2-5	TRBV7-3	TGTGCCAGCAGCCCAAGGGGACAGGGGGACTACCAAGAGACCCAGTACTTC	CASSPRGQGDYQETQYF
few	-	TRBJ1-1	TRBV2	TGTGCCAGCAGTGTAAAAACTGAAGCTTTCTTT	CASSVKTEAFF
few	TRBD1	TRBJ2-3	TRBV5-4	TGTGCCAGCAGCCCTACAGGGGCGGGAGATACGCAGTATTTT	CASSPTGAGDTQYF
-	-	TRBJ1-1	TRBV4-3	TGCGCCAGCAGCCAAGTTGCCAGTGGCAACACTGAAGCTTTCTTT	CASSQVASGNTEAFF
few	-	TRBJ2-3	TRBV19	TGTGCCAGCCACCGCACGGGGGGCCTAATAGATACGCAGTATTTT	CASHRTGGLIDTQYF
-	-	TRBJ1-1	TRBV2	TGTGCCTCCGGAGGAAGTACTGAAGCTTTCTTT	CASGGSTEAFF